This passage covers 29 T cell receptor beta chains from one sample sequenced in a study of cytomegalovirus exposure and HLA in healthy donors. Primers included in the PCR were 60 Vbeta and 13 Jbeta primers. The data were produced by immunoSEQ multiplex PCR, yet TCRdb's version contains in-frame clones alone and is incomplete. The table records approximately 140,000 clones, around two thirds of them present only once. The sequencing sample was made of PBMCs. These receptors were taken from a human donor in good health.

The V call is TRBV28, the J call TRBJ1-1; no clear D gene. Trimming took 7 bases from V and 6 from J, leaving 18 bases between them. The CDR3 covers 14 residues. Per germline, CDR1 MDHEN and CDR2 SYDVKM. CDR3 DNA: TGTGCCAGCACCTCGGGGTTTGTGTCGGCTGAAGCTTTCTTT. This gives the protein CASTSGFVSAEAFF. The variable domain in full, completed from reference TRBV28 and TRBJ1-1, reads DVKVTQSSRYLVKRTGEKVFLECVQDMDHENMFWYRQDPGLGLRLIYFSYDVKMKEKGDIPEGYSVSREKKERFSLILESASTNQTSMYLCASTSGFVSAEAFFGQGTRLTVV.

This chain links TRBV7-9 with TRBJ2-1; D is ambiguous. Germline values: CDR1 SEHNR, CDR2 FQNEAQ (reference sequence). Trimming took 7 bases from V and 6 from J, leaving 10 bases between them. This CDR3 spans 12 amino acids. The CDR3 region is CASMFTPNEQFF. CDR3 sequence (DNA): TGTGCCAGCATGTTTACACCCAATGAGCAGTTCTTC. The full variable domain, completed using reference TRBV7-9 and TRBJ2-1, is DTGVSQNPRHKITKRGQNVTFRCDPISEHNRLYWYRQTLGQGPEFLTYFQNEAQLEKSRLLSDRFSAERPKGSFSTLEIQRTEQGDSAMYLCASMFTPNEQFFGPGTRLTVL.

This clone was found once. The rearrangement uses TRBV27 and TRBJ2-7; 9 bases are a match to TRBD1. CDR1 and CDR2 (germline): MNHEY, SMNVEV (reference sequence). Trimming removed 5 bases from V and 0 bases from J; junction bases left unmatched: 17. The CDR3 sequence is 19 residues long. The CDR3: CASSPPGQGPLTSSYEQYF. Here the CDR3 DNA reads TGTGCCAGCAGTCCACCGGGACAGGGTCCCCTAACAAGCTCCTACGAGCAGTACTTC.

The rearrangement links TRBV28 to TRBJ2-5; weak D call: TRBD2 (6 bases). The J call is doubtful: the DNA matches TRBJ2-7 better. CDR1 is MDHEN and CDR2 is SYDVKM in the germline V gene. There are 16 residues in the CDR3. CDR3: CASSLTRAGLRGEQYF. CDR3 bases: TGTGCCAGCAGTTTAACTCGGGCCGGATTGCGGGGCGAGCAGTACTTC.

This chain links TRBV5-8 with TRBJ2-7; a weak D match, TRBD2 (7 bases). This CDR3 has 15 amino acids. V was pared by 6 bases and J by 2 bases, with 18 bases between. Germline CDR1 SGHTS, CDR2 YDEGEE. CDR3 region: CASTYGGQSTYEQYF. CDR3 sequence (DNA): TGTGCCAGCACCTACGGGGGGCAGTCAACCTACGAGCAGTACTTC.

The table lists this clone with a count of one. The chain uses TRBV6-6 and TRBJ1-4; D is possibly TRBD1 (6 bases). The CDR3 covers 15 residues. V dropped 1 base and J dropped 7 bases, with 13 bases sitting between them. CDR1 and CDR2 (germline): MNHNY, SVGAGI (reference sequence). CDR3 bases: TGTGCCAGCAGTTACTTTGGGGGCGCAGGTGAAAAACTGTTTTTT. The encoded protein is CASSYFGGAGEKLFF.

The V call is TRBV19, the J call TRBJ2-2; D might be TRBD1 (6 bases). CDR3 size: 16 residues. Germline values: CDR1 LNHDA, CDR2 SQIVND (reference sequence). V was pared by 4 bases and J by 0 bases, with 12 bases between. CDR3 DNA: TGTGCCAGTAGTAGAGGGGGTAGGTCGAACACCGGGGAGCTGTTTTTT. Its protein product is CASSRGGRSNTGELFF.

The V call is TRBV28, the J call TRBJ2-7; D is possibly TRBD2 (6 bases). This CDR3 is built from 12 residues. V lost 4 bases, J lost 3 bases, and 7 bases lay in between. CDR1 and CDR2 from the germline V gene are MDHEN and SYDVKM. This CDR3 is CASSWGGYEQYF. As DNA, the CDR3 is TGTGCCAGCAGTTGGGGAGGCTACGAGCAGTACTTC.

This chain uses TRBV29-1 with TRBJ2-2, with 9 bases fitting TRBD1. J lost 5 bases, V lost 6 bases, and 10 bases had no gene match. This CDR3 region has 15 residues. In germline, CDR1 is SQVTM, CDR2 ANQGSEA. The CDR3 here is CSVRRDRAGTGELFF. CDR3 sequence (DNA): TGCAGCGTGCGCCGGGACAGGGCGGGGACCGGGGAGCTGTTTTTT.

J is TRBJ1-4 and V is TRBV11-2; D is perhaps TRBD1 (5 bases). V was pared by 0 bases and J by 5 bases, with 22 bases between. CDR1 is SGHAT and CDR2 is FQNNGV in the germline V gene. The CDR3 runs to 19 residues. The CDR3 reads CASSLEGARQPYQNEKLFF. Written as DNA, the CDR3 is TGTGCCAGCAGCTTAGAAGGGGCCAGGCAACCCTATCAAAATGAAAAACTGTTTTTT.

The rearrangement links TRBV7-2 to TRBJ2-3; D unresolved. Deletions cut 1 base from V and 4 bases from J, with 9 bases between. The CDR3 extends over 14 amino acids. CDR1 SGHTA and CDR2 FQGNSA come from the germline V gene. CDR3 in DNA: TGTGCCAGCAGCTTAGGGGCCGGTCCAGATACGCAGTATTTT. This sequence encodes CASSLGAGPDTQYF. Supplemented by reference TRBV7-2 and TRBJ2-3, the full variable domain reads GAGVSQSPSNKVTEKGKDVELRCDPISGHTALYWYRQSLGQGLEFLIYFQGNSAPDKSGLPSDRFSAERTGGSVSTLTIQRTQQEDSAVYLCASSLGAGPDTQYFGPGTRLTVL.

V is TRBV19 and J is TRBJ1-6, with 10 bases that match TRBD1. Germline CDR1 LNHDA, CDR2 SQIVND (reference sequence). After removal of 6 bases from V and 7 bases from J, the junction contained 15 bases not matched to a gene. The CDR3 runs to 18 residues. CDR3 residues: CASRLKTTGGLGNSPLHF. The CDR3 coding sequence is TGTGCCAGTAGACTGAAGACGACAGGGGGCTTGGGGAATTCACCCCTCCACTTT.

This clone has only a few counts. The rearrangement uses TRBV29-1 and TRBJ2-2; the D gene is possibly TRBD2 (6 bases). The germline gives CDR1 SQVTM, CDR2 ANQGSEA. This CDR3 comprises 13 residues. Trimming shortened V by 3 bases and J by 7 bases, and 12 bases separated the two germline ends. The CDR3 here is CSVDWGVGGELFF. DNA for the CDR3: TGCAGCGTTGATTGGGGGGTCGGCGGGGAGCTGTTTTTT.

The chain recombines TRBV6-4 with TRBJ2-1, with 9 bases matching TRBD1. The CDR3 covers 16 residues. Germline CDR1 MRHNA, CDR2 SNTAGT. Germline trimming cut 1 base from V and 7 bases from J; bases unmatched to any gene: 8. In DNA, the CDR3 is TGTGCCAGCAGTGACTTGGGGACAGGGAATTTAAATGAGCAGTTCTTC. It specifies CASSDLGTGNLNEQFF.

The rearrangement links TRBV9 to TRBJ2-2, with D uncertain. The CDR3 spans 13 residues. V was shortened by 4 bases and J by 7 bases, with 11 bases between the two germline ends. Germline lookup yields CDR1 SGDLS and CDR2 YYNGEE. CDR3 DNA: TGTGCCAGCAGCCCTCAATCTATCGGGGAGCTGTTTTTT. Translated: CASSPQSIGELFF.

This clone is a singleton in its sample. The V and J genes are TRBV5-6 and TRBJ2-3; 9 nucleotides line up with TRBD1. Germline V lookup: CDR1 SGHDT, CDR2 YYEEEE. Germline trimming cut 0 bases from V and 2 bases from J; bases unmatched to any gene: 4. This CDR3 comprises 16 residues. CDR3 loop: CASSLERTGVTDTQYF. The CDR3 bases are TGTGCCAGCAGCTTGGAAAGGACAGGGGTCACAGATACGCAGTATTTT. Full variable domain (rest looked up from reference TRBV5-6 and TRBJ2-3): DAGVTQSPTHLIKTRGQQVTLRCSPKSGHDTVSWYQQALGQGPQFIFQYYEEEERQRGNFPDRFSGHQFPNYSSELNVNALLLGDSALYLCASSLERTGVTDTQYFGPGTRLTVL.

The rearrangement joins TRBV2 to TRBJ2-1; 8 bases map to TRBD1. Germline V lookup: CDR1 SNHLY, CDR2 FYNNEI. The CDR3 sequence is 15 residues long. Trimming at V came to 3 bases and at J to 8 bases, leaving 9 bases not matched to a gene. The CDR3 reads CASSDWTGYSDEQFF. CDR3 in DNA: TGTGCCAGCAGTGATTGGACAGGGTATAGCGATGAGCAGTTCTTC.

The V gene is TRBV7-2, the J gene TRBJ2-7; D uncertain. Trimming took 5 bases from V and 0 from J, leaving 2 bases between them. Germline V gene data show CDR1 as SGHTA and CDR2 as FQGNSA. This CDR3 is built from 11 residues. Here the CDR3 DNA reads TGTGCCAGCAGCCACTCCTACGAGCAGTACTTC. Protein product: CASSHSYEQYF.

The CDR3 DNA is TGTGCCAGCGGACAGGTTTATGGCTACACCTTC. Its translation is CASGQVYGYTF. This chain joins TRBV28 and TRBJ1-2, with 7 bases aligning to TRBD1. V lost 8 bases and J lost 5; bases outside the gene matches: 2. CDR3 length: 11 residues. CDR1 and CDR2 (germline): MDHEN, SYDVKM.

A few counts support this clone. The chain joins TRBV7-3 to TRBJ2-7; TRBD1 might be the D (6 bases). V shed 6 bases and J shed 4 bases, with 16 bases lying between them. The CDR3 has 14 amino acids. Per germline, CDR1 SGHTA and CDR2 FQGTGA. This CDR3 reads CASRPRDTAYEQYF. DNA of the CDR3: TGTGCCAGCAGGCCCCGGGACACCGCATACGAGCAGTACTTC. Full variable domain (rest looked up from reference TRBV7-3 and TRBJ2-7): GAGVSQTPSNKVTEKGKYVELRCDPISGHTALYWYRQSLGQGPEFLIYFQGTGAADDSGLPNDRFFAVRPEGSVSTLKIQRTERGDSAVYLCASRPRDTAYEQYFGPGTRLTVT.

V is TRBV19 and J is TRBJ1-2, with 7 bases fitting TRBD1. Germline trimming cut 3 bases from V and 6 bases from J; bases unmatched to any gene: 10. The V gene's germline CDR1 is LNHDA and CDR2 SQIVND (reference sequence). The CDR3 has 15 residues. The CDR3 DNA follows: TGTGCCAGTAGTATTCTACAGGGGCAAGAAGATGGCTACACCTTC. Its protein product is CASSILQGQEDGYTF. Filled out from reference TRBV19 and TRBJ1-2, the complete variable domain reads DGGITQSPKYLFRKEGQNVTLSCEQNLNHDAMYWYRQDPGQGLRLIYYSQIVNDFQKGDIAEGYSVSREKKESFPLTVTSAQKNPTAFYLCASSILQGQEDGYTFGSGTRLTVV.

The V and J genes are TRBV6-4 and TRBJ2-1; no clear D. Trimming stripped 2 bases from V and 5 bases from J, with 7 bases between. The CDR3 totals 13 residues. The germline V gene encodes CDR1 MRHNA and CDR2 SNTAGT. The CDR3 here is CASSDNRHNEQFF. CDR3 nucleotide sequence: TGTGCCAGCAGTGACAACAGACACAATGAGCAGTTCTTC.

As for this clone: Other DNA sequences in this sample translate to the same CDR3. V gene TRBV6-5 combines with J gene TRBJ1-3, with TRBD1 as a possible D gene (6 bases). The germline V gene encodes CDR1 MNHEY and CDR2 SVGAGI. Trimming took off 4 bases at V and 0 bases at J, with 10 bases between the two ends. The CDR3 extends over 15 amino acids. The chain's CDR3 is CASSFGQSSGNTIYF. In DNA, the CDR3 is TGTGCCAGCAGTTTTGGACAGAGCTCTGGAAACACCATATATTTT.

The rearrangement uses TRBV6-1 and TRBJ2-7; 13 nucleotides align to TRBD2. The CDR3 spans 16 residues. Germline-derived CDR1 and CDR2 are MNHNS and SASEGT. V was pared by 0 bases and J by 4 bases, with 3 bases of the junction left unmatched. Here the CDR3 reads CASSEAGLAGTYEQYF. CDR3 sequence (DNA): TGTGCCAGCAGTGAAGCGGGACTAGCGGGGACTTACGAGCAGTACTTC.

There are a few counts of this clone. The chain combines TRBV7-8 with TRBJ2-1; 12 nucleotides agree with TRBD1. Germline lookup yields CDR1 SGHVS and CDR2 FQNEAQ. Losses at the gene ends were 4 bases for V and 10 bases for J; bases not matched to a gene: 5. CDR3 size: 14 residues. This CDR3 is CASSSRDRGQEQFF. CDR3 nucleotides: TGTGCCAGCAGCTCGAGGGACAGGGGGCAAGAGCAGTTCTTC.

This chain links TRBV5-1 with TRBJ2-7; maybe TRBD1 (5 bases). The CDR3 sequence is 14 residues long. The ends were cut back, 2 bases at V and 2 bases at J, with 11 bases in the middle. Germline assignment: CDR1 SGHRS and CDR2 YFSETQ. This CDR3 reads CASSFAGPPYEQYF. CDR3 DNA: TGCGCCAGCAGCTTTGCAGGGCCCCCCTACGAGCAGTACTTC.

V is TRBV5-1 and J is TRBJ1-1; 8 bases agree with TRBD1. CDR3 length: 15 amino acids. CDR1 and CDR2 (germline): SGHRS, YFSETQ. The ends lost 4 bases at V and 2 bases at J; junction bases unmatched: 7. The CDR3 region has the DNA TGCGCCAGCAGCGGGAGACAGGGGATTAACACTGAAGCTTTCTTT. This codes for CASSGRQGINTEAFF. Full variable domain (remainder filled in from reference TRBV5-1 and TRBJ1-1): KAGVTQTPRYLIKTRGQQVTLSCSPISGHRSVSWYQQTPGQGLQFLFEYFSETQRNKGNFPGRFSGRQFSNSRSEMNVSTLELGDSALYLCASSGRQGINTEAFFGQGTRLTVV.

This chain links TRBV6-6 with TRBJ2-1; 7 bases align to TRBD2. Germline V gene sequence: CDR1 MNHNY, CDR2 SVGAGI (reference sequence). The CDR3 has 14 amino acids. Trimming removed 6 bases from V and 4 bases from J; junction bases left unmatched: 6. CDR3 amino acids: CASRQAGDYNEQFF. The CDR3, as DNA: TGTGCCAGCAGGCAGGCGGGGGATTACAATGAGCAGTTCTTC.

V usage is TRBV7-2 and J usage is TRBJ1-2, with 7 bases fitting TRBD1. V shed 5 bases, J shed 4 bases, and the junction held 13 bases outside the gene matches. Looked up from germline, CDR1 is SGHTA and CDR2 is FQGNSA. The CDR3 is 16 residues long. The chain's CDR3 is CASSLDLGTEFYGYTF. CDR3 coding DNA: TGTGCCAGCAGCCTCGACTTAGGGACAGAATTCTATGGCTACACCTTC.